The table lists the clone carrying this TCR beta chain with a few counts. Isolation of PBMCs gave at least 7 million cells per sample. Per sample, extraction of total RNA gave at least 5 micrograms in every case. The entry originates in a study of blood T cells in healthy people across ages. CDR3 length: 14 residues. Germline CDR1 is SGHDT and CDR2 is YYEEEE. With 1 base removed from V and 3 bases from J, the gap between germline ends came to 10 bases. The authors ran a second PCR of 7 to 11 cycles using a sample-barcoded 5' primer and a J-beta primer mix. TCRdb called the 5' RACE reads again in MiXCR, with one record for every CDR3 protein. The repertoire holds about 500,000 distinct CDR3 sequences, with around 24% as singletons. These sequences were also reported in another study, on T cells of mothers and their children.

The chain employs TRBV5-6 and TRBJ2-5; D ambiguous. Sequenced sample: blood. This clonotype was obtained from a boy aged 5-17 years in good health. The CDR3 region has the DNA TGTGCCAGCAGCTTGAAGGTTGAGGAAGAGACCCAGTACTTC. Amino acids: CASSLKVEEETQYF.